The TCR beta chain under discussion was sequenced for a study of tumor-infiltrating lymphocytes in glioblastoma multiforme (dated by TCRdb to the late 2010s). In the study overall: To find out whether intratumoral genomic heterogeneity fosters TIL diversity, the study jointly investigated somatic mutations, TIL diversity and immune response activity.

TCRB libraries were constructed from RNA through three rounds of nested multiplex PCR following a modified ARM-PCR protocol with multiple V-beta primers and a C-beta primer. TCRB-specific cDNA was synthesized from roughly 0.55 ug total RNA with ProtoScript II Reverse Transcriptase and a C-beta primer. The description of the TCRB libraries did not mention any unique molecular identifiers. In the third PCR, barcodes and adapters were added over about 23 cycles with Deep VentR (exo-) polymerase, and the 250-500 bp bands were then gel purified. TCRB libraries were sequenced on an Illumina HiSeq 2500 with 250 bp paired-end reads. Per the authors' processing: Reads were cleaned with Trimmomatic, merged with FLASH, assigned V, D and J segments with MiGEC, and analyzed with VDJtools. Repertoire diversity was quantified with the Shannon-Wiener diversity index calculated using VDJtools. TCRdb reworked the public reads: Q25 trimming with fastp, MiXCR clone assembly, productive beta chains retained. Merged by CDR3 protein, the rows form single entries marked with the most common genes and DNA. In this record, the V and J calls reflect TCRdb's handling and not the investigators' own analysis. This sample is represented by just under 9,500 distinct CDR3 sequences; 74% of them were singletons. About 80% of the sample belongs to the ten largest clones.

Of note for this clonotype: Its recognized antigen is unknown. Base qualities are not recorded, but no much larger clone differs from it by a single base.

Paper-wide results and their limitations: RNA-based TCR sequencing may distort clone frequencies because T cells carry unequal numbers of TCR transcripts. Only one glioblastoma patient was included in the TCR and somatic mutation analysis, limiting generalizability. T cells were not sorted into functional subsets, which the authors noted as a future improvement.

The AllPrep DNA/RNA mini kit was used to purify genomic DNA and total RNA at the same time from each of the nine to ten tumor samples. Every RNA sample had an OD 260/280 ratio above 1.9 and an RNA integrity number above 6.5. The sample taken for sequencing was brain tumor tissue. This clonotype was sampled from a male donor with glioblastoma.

The CDR3 reads CSASRPALSVGPSSTDTQYF. The DNA sequence reads TGCAGTGCTAGTCGCCCCGCACTATCGGTAGGGCCGAGTAGCACAGATACGCAGTATTTT. The chain was built from TRBV20-1 and TRBJ2-3, with no reliable assignment of the D segment. Per the germline V gene (reference sequence), DFQATT is the CDR1 and SNEGSKA is the CDR2. Trimming removed 3 bases from V and 0 bases from J, leaving 28 bases between the germline ends. Its CDR3 holds 20 amino acids, cysteine through phenylalanine. Just CDR3 DNA is preserved here, 60 bases in frame from base 1.